This TCR beta chain is from a study of T cells in Graves' hyperthyroidism and ophthalmopathy. Study observations and caveats: Model-based prediction identified ophthalmopathy a median 6.5 months prior to its onset.

The CDR3 extends over 15 amino acids. Trimming stripped 0 bases from V and 4 bases from J, with 13 bases between. In germline, CDR1 is SGHRS, CDR2 YFSETQ. RNA transcripts served as the template for amplifying TCR beta CDR3 regions. Initially, a first-round RT-PCR of the TCR CDR3 employed the HTBI primer set. TCRdb used MiXCR to reprocess the multiplex PCR reads, holding one entry per CDR3 protein. The sample holds over 550,000 distinct CDR3 sequences, roughly a sixth seen once. Concerning this clonotype: Its matching antigen is unknown.

An absence of ophthalmopathy progression within 18 months meant stable Graves' hyperthyroidism. Researchers barred patients who had uncontrolled infection, other autoimmune disease, pregnancy or lactation. The chain couples TRBV5-1 to TRBJ1-1; D is ambiguous. The TCR was taken from a woman between 18 and 29 years old with Graves' hyperthyroidism. Material: blood. The CDR3 is CASSLAPGVITEAFF. CDR3 in DNA: TGCGCCAGCAGCTTGGCCCCCGGGGTAATCACTGAAGCTTTCTTT.